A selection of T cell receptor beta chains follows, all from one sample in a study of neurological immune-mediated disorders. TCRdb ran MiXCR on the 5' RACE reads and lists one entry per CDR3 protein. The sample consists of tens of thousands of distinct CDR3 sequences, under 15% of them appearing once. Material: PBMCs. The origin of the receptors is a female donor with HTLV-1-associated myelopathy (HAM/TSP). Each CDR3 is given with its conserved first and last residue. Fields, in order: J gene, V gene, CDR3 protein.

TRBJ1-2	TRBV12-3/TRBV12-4	CASSLQGASGYTF
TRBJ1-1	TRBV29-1	CSVERFMNTEAFF
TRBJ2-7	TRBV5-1	CASSPGQGFYEQYF
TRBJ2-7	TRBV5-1	CASSLAPRDRDYEQYF
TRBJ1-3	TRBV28	CASSFGQSGNTIYF
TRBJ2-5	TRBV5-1	CASSLGLAGGYEETQYF
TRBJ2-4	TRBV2	CASRATGSKNIQYF
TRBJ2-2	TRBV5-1	CASSFQHLNTGELFF
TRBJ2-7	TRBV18	CASSPQGQSSYEQYF
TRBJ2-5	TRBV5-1	CASSLPQAGQETQYF
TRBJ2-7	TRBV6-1	CASSGLAGGPYEQYF
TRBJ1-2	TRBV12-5	CASDPGQGEDGYTF
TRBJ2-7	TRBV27	CASSLSPGNYEQYF
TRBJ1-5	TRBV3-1	CASSPMQKNQPQHF
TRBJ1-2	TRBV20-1	CSAIKGAGEDYGYTF
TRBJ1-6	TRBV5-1	CASSLAGRGSSLHF
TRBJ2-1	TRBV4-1	CASSRDGGGGYNEQFF
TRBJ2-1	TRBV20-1	CSAIWGAKRNEQFF
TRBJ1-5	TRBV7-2	CASSSSDGYQPQHF
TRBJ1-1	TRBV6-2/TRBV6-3	CASSSNRGNTEAFF
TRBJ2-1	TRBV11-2	CASSLDFGGGLYNEQFF